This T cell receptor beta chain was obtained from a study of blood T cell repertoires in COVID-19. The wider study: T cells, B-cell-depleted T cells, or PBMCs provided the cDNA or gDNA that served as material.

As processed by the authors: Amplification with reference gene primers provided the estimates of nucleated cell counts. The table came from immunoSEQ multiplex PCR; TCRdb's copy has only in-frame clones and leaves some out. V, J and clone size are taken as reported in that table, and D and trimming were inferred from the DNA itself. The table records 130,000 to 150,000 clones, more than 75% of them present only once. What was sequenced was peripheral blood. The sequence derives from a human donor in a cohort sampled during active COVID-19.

The DNA for the CDR3 is TGTGCCAGCAGCCAAGATTCGCAGGGCTTAATAAGCAATCAGCCCCAGCATTTT. Translating gives CASSQDSQGLISNQPQHF. The genes are TRBV4-2 and TRBJ1-5; D perhaps matches TRBD1 (5 bases). This CDR3 region has 18 residues. CDR1 is LGHNA and CDR2 is YNFKEQ in the germline V gene. The V and J ends lost 0 bases and 1 base respectively, with 16 bases between them.